Listed below are T cell receptor beta chains from one sample, sequenced in a study of T cell responses to AZD1222 COVID-19 vaccine. Here immunoSEQ multiplex PCR was the method, and the copy in TCRdb shows in-frame clones only, minus some. The data contain 150,000 to 200,000 clones, approximately 94% of them singletons. The source material was peripheral blood, sampled on day 0 of AZD1222 vaccination. All receptors derive from an adult in good health. CDR3s include the opening cysteine and the closing phenylalanine or tryptophan. The order of the fields is V gene, D gene, clone size, J gene, CDR3 protein, CDR3 DNA. The D gene is left open where the match is weak. Size is stated for part of the rows, as once, few or many counts, or as a class when the clone is expanded.

>TRBV5-1|TRBD2|.|TRBJ2-1
CASSLDPSGRAIEQFF
TGCGCCAGCAGCTTGGATCCTAGCGGGAGGGCCATCGAGCAGTTCTTC
>TRBV6-4|.|once|TRBJ1-1
CASSPHVDLLIKNTEAFF
TGTGCCAGCAGTCCTCACGTGGACCTTCTAATAAAGAACACTGAAGCTTTCTTT
>TRBV5-1|.|.|TRBJ2-7
CASSSRFSYEQYF
TGCGCCAGCAGCTCCCGGTTTTCGTACGAGCAGTACTTC
>TRBV6-5|.|.|TRBJ1-3
CASKTQGAGNTIYF
TGTGCCAGCAAGACACAGGGTGCTGGAAACACCATATATTTT
>TRBV6-1|.|.|TRBJ1-6
CASSEYYDSSYNSPLHF
TGTGCCAGCAGTGAATATTATGACAGCTCCTATAATTCACCCCTCCACTTT
>TRBV19|.|.|TRBJ2-7
CASSAADNSYEQYF
TGTGCCAGTAGTGCAGCGGACAACTCCTACGAGCAGTACTTC
>TRBV18|.|.|TRBJ1-2
CASSPAGNNYGYTF
TGTGCCAGCTCACCAGCGGGAAATAACTATGGCTACACCTTC
>TRBV29-1|.|.|TRBJ2-5
CSAFAELVGAQETQYF
TGCAGCGCCTTCGCGGAATTGGTGGGGGCCCAAGAGACCCAGTACTTC
>TRBV28|.|.|TRBJ2-7
CASSVTPTYEQYF
TGTGCCAGCAGTGTCACCCCGACGTACGAGCAGTACTTC
>TRBV28|.|.|TRBJ2-3
CASSLPGLTTDTQYF
TGTGCCAGCAGTTTACCGGGACTTACCACAGATACGCAGTATTTT
>TRBV28|.|.|TRBJ2-7
CASRPTGLSSYEQYF
TGTGCCAGCAGACCCACAGGGTTAAGCTCCTACGAGCAGTACTTC
>TRBV28|TRBD1|.|TRBJ1-1
CASSSVTGTANTEAFF
TGTGCCAGCAGTTCAGTTACCGGGACAGCGAACACTGAAGCTTTCTTT
>TRBV5-4|.|.|TRBJ1-1
CASSPKGGMNTEAFF
TGTGCCAGCAGCCCTAAAGGCGGAATGAACACTGAAGCTTTCTTT
>TRBV27|.|.|TRBJ1-2
CASSLSGGERGYTF
TGTGCCAGCAGTTTATCGGGCGGGGAACGGGGCTACACCTTC
>TRBV27|.|.|TRBJ1-1
CASSLGGADTEAFF
TGTGCCAGCAGTCTCGGGGGGGCAGACACTGAAGCTTTCTTT
>TRBV6-5|TRBD1|.|TRBJ1-6
CASRRQGRNSPLHF
TGTGCCAGCAGACGACAGGGGCGAAATTCACCCCTCCACTTT
>TRBV7-2|.|.|TRBJ1-2
CASSLRGPRVTGYTF
TGTGCCAGCAGCTTGAGAGGTCCCCGGGTCACTGGCTACACCTTC
>TRBV9|.|.|TRBJ1-1
CASSRRDSDEAFF
TGTGCCAGCAGCCGACGGGACTCGGATGAAGCTTTCTTT
>TRBV9|TRBD2|.|TRBJ2-7
CASSPGGRVYEQYF
TGTGCCAGCTCCCCCGGCGGGAGGGTCTACGAGCAGTACTTC
>TRBV7-2|.|.|TRBJ1-1
CASSLATSAEAFF
TGTGCCAGCAGCTTAGCCACAAGCGCTGAAGCTTTCTTT
>TRBV7-3|.|.|TRBJ2-3
CASSPVGGTDTQYF
TGTGCCAGCAGCCCTGTAGGGGGCACAGATACGCAGTATTTT
>TRBV28|.|.|TRBJ2-5
CASSRRRSLQETQYF
TGTGCCAGCAGTCGGAGGCGTTCGCTGCAAGAGACCCAGTACTTC
>TRBV28|.|.|TRBJ1-1
CASSLTGAWNTEAFF
TGTGCCAGCAGTTTGACGGGGGCTTGGAACACTGAAGCTTTCTTT
>TRBV7-8|TRBD2|.|TRBJ2-1
CASSLVGTSAFNEQFF
TGTGCCAGCAGCTTAGTTGGGACTAGCGCTTTCAATGAGCAGTTCTTC
>TRBV6-5|.|.|TRBJ2-5
CASSPRETQYF
TGTGCCAGCAGTCCCCGGGAGACCCAGTACTTC
>TRBV9|.|.|TRBJ1-6
CASSVGGLENSPLHF
TGTGCCAGCAGCGTAGGGGGCCTTGAGAATTCACCCCTCCACTTT
>TRBV29-1|.|.|TRBJ2-5
CSVKGRGQETQYF
TGCAGCGTCAAGGGGAGGGGGCAAGAGACCCAGTACTTC
>TRBV6-4|TRBD2|few|TRBJ2-3
CASSVRAGGGTDTQYF
TGTGCCAGCAGTGTCCGTGCGGGAGGGGGCACAGATACGCAGTATTTT
>TRBV19|TRBD2|.|TRBJ2-2
CASSIILTSGLSGELFF
TGTGCCAGTAGTATAATCCTAACTAGCGGCCTCAGCGGGGAGCTGTTTTTT
>TRBV11-2|.|.|TRBJ1-5
CASSLDGSFGQPQHF
TGTGCCAGCAGCTTAGATGGCAGTTTCGGTCAGCCCCAGCATTTT
>TRBV9|TRBD2|.|TRBJ2-2
CASRPPGLAGDTGELFF
TGTGCCAGCAGACCCCCGGGACTAGCGGGAGACACCGGGGAGCTGTTTTTT
>TRBV11-3|.|.|TRBJ2-3
CASSFNPGTDTQYF
TGTGCCAGCAGCTTCAATCCTGGCACAGATACGCAGTATTTT
>TRBV7-6|.|.|TRBJ1-5
CASSLAGEDQPQHF
TGTGCCAGCAGCTTAGCTGGGGAGGATCAGCCCCAGCATTTT
>TRBV3-1/TRBV3-2|.|.|TRBJ2-7
CASSPLDTSYEQYF
TGTGCCAGCAGCCCGCTCGACACCTCCTACGAGCAGTACTTC
>TRBV6-5|.|.|TRBJ2-7
CASSYSGRPYEQYF
TGTGCCAGCAGTTACTCGGGCAGACCCTACGAGCAGTACTTC
>TRBV11-1|TRBD1|.|TRBJ2-7
CASSPPDRVSYEQYF
TGTGCCAGCAGTCCTCCGGACAGGGTCTCCTACGAGCAGTACTTC
>TRBV10-3|.|.|TRBJ1-1
CAISESSYTEAFF
TGTGCCATCAGTGAGAGTAGTTACACTGAAGCTTTCTTT
>TRBV27|TRBD2|.|TRBJ2-7
CASSFLGLASYEQYF
TGTGCCAGCAGCTTCTTGGGACTAGCGTCCTACGAGCAGTACTTC
>TRBV27|TRBD2|.|TRBJ2-2
CASTIGLAGPNTGELFF
TGTGCCAGCACTATTGGACTAGCGGGACCGAACACCGGGGAGCTGTTTTTT
>TRBV29-1|.|.|TRBJ2-1
CSVVVIEQFF
TGCAGCGTTGTGGTCATAGAGCAGTTCTTC
>TRBV11-2|.|few|TRBJ1-1
CASSLLGARDMNTEAFF
TGTGCCAGCAGCTTGTTAGGGGCCCGGGACATGAACACTGAAGCTTTCTTT
>TRBV7-9|TRBD1|.|TRBJ2-2
CASSFGQGNTGELFF
TGTGCCAGCAGCTTTGGACAGGGGAACACCGGGGAGCTGTTTTTT
>TRBV19|TRBD1|.|TRBJ1-5
CASRRDRASNQPQHF
TGTGCCAGTAGAAGGGACAGGGCTAGCAATCAGCCCCAGCATTTT
>TRBV18|.|.|TRBJ1-1
CASSFNKAGTEAFF
TGTGCCAGCTCATTCAATAAAGCAGGGACTGAAGCTTTCTTT
>TRBV5-1|TRBD1|.|TRBJ1-1
CASSPYPTGGLREAFF
TGCGCCAGCAGCCCGTATCCGACAGGGGGCCTCCGTGAAGCTTTCTTT
>TRBV7-9|.|.|TRBJ2-1
CASSLIGGSNNEQFF
TGTGCCAGCAGCTTAATCGGGGGTTCCAACAATGAGCAGTTCTTC
>TRBV4-2|TRBD1|.|TRBJ1-5
CASSQGEDREQPQHF
TGTGCCAGCAGCCAAGGTGAGGACAGGGAACAGCCCCAGCATTTT
>TRBV9|.|.|TRBJ2-3
CASSGTSPYTDTQYF
TGTGCCAGCAGCGGAACTAGCCCATACACAGATACGCAGTATTTT
>TRBV28|TRBD2|.|TRBJ2-1
CASSPWTSVWNEQFF
TGTGCCAGCAGTCCATGGACTAGCGTGTGGAATGAGCAGTTCTTC
>TRBV2|.|.|TRBJ1-4
CASSSPPDRINEKLFF
TGTGCCAGCAGTTCCCCCCCCGACAGGATTAATGAAAAACTGTTTTTT
>TRBV9|.|.|TRBJ2-7
CASLPGAYEQYF
TGTGCCAGCCTGCCGGGAGCCTACGAGCAGTACTTC
>TRBV24-1|.|.|TRBJ2-7
CATATGPAYEQYF
TGTGCCACCGCGACGGGACCTGCCTACGAGCAGTACTTC
>TRBV2|.|.|TRBJ2-4
CASSDKAIAKNIQYF
TGTGCCAGCAGTGATAAGGCTATAGCCAAAAACATTCAGTACTTC
>TRBV9|TRBD1|.|TRBJ2-7
CASSGRTGGTYEQYF
TGTGCCAGCAGCGGGAGGACAGGGGGCACCTACGAGCAGTACTTC
>TRBV9|.|once|TRBJ1-4
CASSVAEVGVEKLFF
TGTGCCAGCAGCGTAGCTGAGGTCGGGGTTGAAAAACTGTTTTTT
>TRBV6-5|TRBD2|.|TRBJ2-1
CASYPGSGSPRFF
TGTGCCAGCTACCCCGGTAGCGGGAGCCCGCGGTTCTTC
>TRBV10-2|.|.|TRBJ1-1
CASKRQLNTEAFF
TGCGCCAGCAAGAGGCAGTTGAACACTGAAGCTTTCTTT